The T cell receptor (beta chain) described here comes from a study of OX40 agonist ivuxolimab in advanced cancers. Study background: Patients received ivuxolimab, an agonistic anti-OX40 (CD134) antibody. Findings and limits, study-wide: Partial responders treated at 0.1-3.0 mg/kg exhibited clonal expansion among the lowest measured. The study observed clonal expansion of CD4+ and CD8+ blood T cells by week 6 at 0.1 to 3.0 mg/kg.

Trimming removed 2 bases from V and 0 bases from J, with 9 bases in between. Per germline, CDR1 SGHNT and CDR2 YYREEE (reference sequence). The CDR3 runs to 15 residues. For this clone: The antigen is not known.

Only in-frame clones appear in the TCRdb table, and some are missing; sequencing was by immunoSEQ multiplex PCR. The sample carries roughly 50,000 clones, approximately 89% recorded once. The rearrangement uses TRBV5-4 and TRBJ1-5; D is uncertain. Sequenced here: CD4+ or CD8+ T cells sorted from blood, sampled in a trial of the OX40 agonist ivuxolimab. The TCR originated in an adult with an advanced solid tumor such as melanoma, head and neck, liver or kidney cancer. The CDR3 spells CASSLRSDSNQPQHF. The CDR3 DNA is TGTGCCAGCAGCTTACGGTCGGATAGCAATCAGCCCCAGCATTTT.